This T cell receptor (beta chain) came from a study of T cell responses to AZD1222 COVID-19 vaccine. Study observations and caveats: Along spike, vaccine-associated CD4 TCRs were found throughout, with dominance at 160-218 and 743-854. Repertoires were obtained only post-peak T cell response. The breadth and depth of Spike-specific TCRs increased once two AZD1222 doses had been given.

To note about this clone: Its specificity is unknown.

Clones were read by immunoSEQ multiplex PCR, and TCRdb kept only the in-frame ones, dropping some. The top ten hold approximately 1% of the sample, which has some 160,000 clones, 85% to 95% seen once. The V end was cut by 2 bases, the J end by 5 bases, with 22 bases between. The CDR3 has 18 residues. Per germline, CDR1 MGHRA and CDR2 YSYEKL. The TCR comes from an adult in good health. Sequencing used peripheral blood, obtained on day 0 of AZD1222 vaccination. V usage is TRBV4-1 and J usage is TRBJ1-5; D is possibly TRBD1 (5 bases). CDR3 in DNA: TGCGCCAGCAGCCAAAATCCCCGCCGGGGCGGGGACTATCAGCCCCAGCATTTT. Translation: CASSQNPRRGGDYQPQHF.